The source of this T cell receptor beta chain is a study of Ad26.COV2.S vaccination and SARS-CoV-2 variants. About the research overall: By the intramuscular route, Ad26.COV2.S was given once, or twice 56 days apart. Study-wide findings and caveats: People given the vaccine had a wider spike-specific TCR breadth than placebo recipients did.

Regarding treatment: about 20 received Ad26.COV2.S at low or high dose, single or two shots; about 5 received placebo; per-sample allocation not given. Sampling was done on day 63 after the first vaccine or placebo injection. CDR1 SGHRS and CDR2 YFSETQ come from the germline V gene. The CDR3 spans 11 residues. With 7 bases removed from V and 6 bases from J, the gap between germline ends came to 10 bases. Measured with immunoSEQ multiplex PCR; TCRdb has only the in-frame clones, and not every one. The table has hundreds of thousands of clones, roughly 81% seen once; the top ten hold 2.5% to 3.5%. Concerning this clone itself: Its specificity is not known.

The starting material was peripheral blood, obtained in a trial of Ad26.COV2.S vaccine versus placebo. The receptor comes from a person aged 18-60 years who received the Ad26.COV2.S COVID-19 vaccine or a placebo. V is TRBV5-1 and J is TRBJ1-2; D gene unclear. The CDR3 nucleotides read TGCGCCAGCGGTCGGGGAGATGGCTACACCTTC. Translation gives CASGRGDGYTF.